What follows is one T cell receptor (beta chain) and its context. The sample is drawn from a study of CD8 T cells in Susac syndrome. Reverse transcription used roughly 0.45 to 1 ug RNA and random hexamers. By means of immunoSEQ multiplex PCR, TCR beta CDR3 spanning 54 Vbeta and 13 Jbeta underwent amplification. TCRdb re-called the immunoSEQ multiplex PCR reads with MiXCR, one entry per CDR3 protein. The sample lists approximately 100,000 distinct CDR3 sequences; around 90% were seen once. The authors sequenced TCR beta from blood CD8+ and CD4+ T cells. The TEMRA cells underwent FACS enrichment, while the CD8+ and CD4+ T cells underwent negative isolation. This CDR3 region has 14 residues. Trimming cost V 0 bases and J 7 bases, with 12 bases left between them.

This clonotype was obtained from a human donor in good health. Sequencing was performed on CD4+ T cells from PBMCs. This chain uses TRBV12-3 or TRBV12-4 with TRBJ1-2; D uncertain. DNA for the CDR3: TGTGCCAGCAGTTTAGCTGCATCTGGCGCTGGCTACACCTTC. As protein: CASSLAASGAGYTF.